Each of the 11 T cell receptor beta chains below was sequenced from the same sample in a study of T-cell memory formation after mild COVID-19. TCRdb reprocessed the 5' RACE reads with MiXCR, giving one entry per CDR3 protein. The table records about 290,000 distinct CDR3 sequences, about 15% of them present only once. Sequencing used PBMCs or a T cell subset sorted from them (not recorded which). The receptors come from a man aged 18 to 30 who had mild COVID-19 (a few samples of this study predate the infection). Cell type and time point are not known.

The V gene is TRBV20-1, the J gene TRBJ1-1, with D tentatively TRBD1 (6 bases). The CDR3 extends over 12 amino acids. V gave up 5 bases and J gave up 5 bases, with 12 bases separating them. Germline V gene data show CDR1 as DFQATT and CDR2 as SNEGSKA (reference sequence). The CDR3: CSAYREGTEAFF. The CDR3, as DNA: TGCAGTGCTTACAGGGAAGGGACTGAAGCTTTCTTT.

This clonotype has more than one count but fewer than ten. The gene calls are TRBV19 and TRBJ1-2, with D perhaps matching TRBD1 (6 bases). CDR3 length: 14 amino acids. CDR1 and CDR2 from the germline V gene are LNHDA and SQIVND (reference sequence). V lost 7 bases and J 6 bases, leaving 18 bases between the germline ends. This CDR3 reads CASTDRPQADGYTF. The CDR3 DNA is TGTGCCAGTACGGACAGACCCCAAGCGGATGGCTACACCTTC.

There are a few counts of this clonotype. CDR3 residues: CASSLLPNEQFF. The DNA for the CDR3 is TGTGCCAGCAGCTTGCTCCCAAATGAGCAGTTCTTC. J is TRBJ2-1 and V is TRBV5-6; D is unclear. Deletions cut 1 base from V and 7 bases from J, with 6 bases between. Germline V lookup: CDR1 SGHDT, CDR2 YYEEEE. The CDR3 runs 12 residues.

This clonotype was found a few times. Here the CDR3 DNA reads TGTGCCAGCACTCATTTAGGGGGACAGGGAAACTATGGCTACACCTTC. Translating it yields CASTHLGGQGNYGYTF. J is TRBJ1-2 and V is TRBV12-3 or TRBV12-4, with TRBD1 matching over 9 bases. The CDR3 is 16 amino acids. Trimming cost V 7 bases and J 2 bases; bases outside gene matches: 11.

The V call is TRBV6-6, the J call TRBJ2-7; D uncertain. Trimming took off 0 bases at V and 7 bases at J, with 19 bases between the two ends. The CDR3 runs 16 residues. Germline V gene sequence: CDR1 MNHNY, CDR2 SVGAGI (reference sequence). DNA for the CDR3: TGTGCCAGCAGTTACTCGGTCCTTGGCTCAGCCGCGGAGCAGTACGTC. Translated: CASSYSVLGSAAEQYV.

V usage is TRBV7-9 and J usage is TRBJ2-1, with D perhaps TRBD2 (5 bases). Trimming left V 3 bases short and J 7 bases short, with 16 bases between. The CDR3 spans 15 residues. Germline CDR1 reads SEHNR; CDR2 reads FQNEAQ (reference sequence). The CDR3 reads CASSLVSGARNEQFF. The CDR3 nucleotides read TGTGCCAGCAGCTTGGTCAGCGGCGCACGTAATGAGCAGTTCTTC.

This chain links TRBV11-3 with TRBJ2-7; TRBD1 aligns across 7 bases. V lost 6 bases to trimming and J lost 2 bases; unmatched junction nucleotides: 10. CDR1 and CDR2 (germline): SGHNT, YENEEA. The CDR3 is 15 residues long. CDR3 loop: CASRTPDRPTYEQYV. In nucleotides, the CDR3 is TGTGCCAGCAGAACCCCGGACAGGCCGACCTACGAGCAGTACGTC.

In its sample, this clonotype was seen many times. The V gene is TRBV4-3, the J gene TRBJ2-2; D not certain. This CDR3 has 12 amino acids. V was clipped by 3 bases and J by 4 bases, with 3 bases between them. The germline V gene encodes CDR1 LGHNA and CDR2 YSLEER. The DNA for the CDR3 is TGCGCCAGCAGCCACCTCACCGGGGAGCTGTTTTTT. Residues: CASSHLTGELFF.

This clonotype was seen more than once but under ten times. The chain recombines TRBV27 with TRBJ2-5, with D unclear. Germline CDR1 reads MNHEY; CDR2 reads SMNVEV (reference sequence). Trimming shortened V by 6 bases and J by 4 bases, and 9 bases separated the two germline ends. The CDR3 consists of 12 residues. CDR3 sequence: CASRGLGETQYF. For the CDR3, the DNA is TGTGCCAGCAGAGGATTAGGAGAGACCCAGTACTTC.

This rearrangement joins TRBV9 to TRBJ2-3; 8 bases line up with TRBD2. Germline V lookup: CDR1 SGDLS, CDR2 YYNGEE. The V gene end was trimmed by 1 base and the J gene end by 2 bases; junction bases not matched to a gene: 6. CDR3 size: 16 residues. This chain's CDR3 is CASSVYGGGLTDTQYF. The CDR3 DNA sequence: TGTGCCAGCAGCGTATACGGGGGGGGCCTCACAGATACGCAGTATTTT.

The chain couples TRBV7-9 to TRBJ2-5; possible D gene TRBD1, 6 bases. V lost 5 bases to trimming and J lost 7 bases, with 20 bases between them. CDR1 and CDR2 from the germline V gene are SEHNR and FQNEAQ (reference sequence). CDR3 length: 15 amino acids. CDR3: CASSVFPQGRGTQYF. The CDR3 coding sequence is TGTGCCAGCAGCGTGTTTCCTCAGGGGCGAGGGACCCAGTACTTC.